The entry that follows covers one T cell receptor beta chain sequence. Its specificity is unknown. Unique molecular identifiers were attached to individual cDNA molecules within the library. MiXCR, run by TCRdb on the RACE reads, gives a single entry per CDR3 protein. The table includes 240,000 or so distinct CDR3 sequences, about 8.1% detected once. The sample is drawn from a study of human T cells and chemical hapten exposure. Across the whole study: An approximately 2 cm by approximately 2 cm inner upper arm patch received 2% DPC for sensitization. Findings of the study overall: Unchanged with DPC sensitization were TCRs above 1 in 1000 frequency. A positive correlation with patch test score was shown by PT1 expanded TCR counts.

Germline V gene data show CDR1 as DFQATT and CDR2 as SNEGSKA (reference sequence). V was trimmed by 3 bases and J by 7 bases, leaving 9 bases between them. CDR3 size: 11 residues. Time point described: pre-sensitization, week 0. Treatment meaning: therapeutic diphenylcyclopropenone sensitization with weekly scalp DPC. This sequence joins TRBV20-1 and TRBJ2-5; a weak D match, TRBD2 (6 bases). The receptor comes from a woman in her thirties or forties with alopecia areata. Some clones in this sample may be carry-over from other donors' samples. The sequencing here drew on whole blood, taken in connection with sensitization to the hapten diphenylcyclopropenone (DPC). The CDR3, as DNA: TGCAGTGCTAGGGGAGGTACGACCCAGTACTTC. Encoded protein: CSARGGTTQYF.